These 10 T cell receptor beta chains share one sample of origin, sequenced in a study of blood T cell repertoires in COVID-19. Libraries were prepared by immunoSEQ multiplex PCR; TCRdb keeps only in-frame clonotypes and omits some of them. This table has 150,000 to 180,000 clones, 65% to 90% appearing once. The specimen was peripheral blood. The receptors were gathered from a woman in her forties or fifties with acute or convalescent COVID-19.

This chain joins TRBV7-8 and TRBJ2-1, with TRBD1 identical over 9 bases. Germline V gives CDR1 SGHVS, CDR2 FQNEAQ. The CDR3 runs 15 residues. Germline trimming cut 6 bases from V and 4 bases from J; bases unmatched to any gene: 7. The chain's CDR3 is CASSRDRGSYNEQFF. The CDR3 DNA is TGTGCCAGCAGTCGTGACAGGGGGTCTTACAATGAGCAGTTCTTC.

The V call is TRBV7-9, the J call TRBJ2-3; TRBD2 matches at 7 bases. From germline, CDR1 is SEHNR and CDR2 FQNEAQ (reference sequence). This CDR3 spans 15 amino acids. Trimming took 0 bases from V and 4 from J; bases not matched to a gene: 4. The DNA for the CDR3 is TGTGCCAGCAGCTTAGCCGGCGGGAGCGCAGATACGCAGTATTTT. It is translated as CASSLAGGSADTQYF.

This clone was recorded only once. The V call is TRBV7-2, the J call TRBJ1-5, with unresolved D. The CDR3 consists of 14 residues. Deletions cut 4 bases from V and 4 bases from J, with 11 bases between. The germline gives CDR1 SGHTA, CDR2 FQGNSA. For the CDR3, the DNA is TGTGCCAGCAGCTCACCGGGTAGGAATCAGCCCCAGCATTTT. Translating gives CASSSPGRNQPQHF.

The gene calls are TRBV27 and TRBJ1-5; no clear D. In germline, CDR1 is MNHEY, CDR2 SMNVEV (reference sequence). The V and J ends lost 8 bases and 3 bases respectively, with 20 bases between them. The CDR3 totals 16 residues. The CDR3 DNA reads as TGTGCCAGCGGTCCCAGATCTGGAGGCAACAATCAGCCCCAGCATTTT. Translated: CASGPRSGGNNQPQHF.

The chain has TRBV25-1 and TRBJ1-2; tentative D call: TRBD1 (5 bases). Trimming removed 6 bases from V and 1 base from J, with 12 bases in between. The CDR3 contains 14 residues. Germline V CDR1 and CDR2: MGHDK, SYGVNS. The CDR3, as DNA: TGTGCCAGCAGCCGTAACGGGGGTAACTATGGCTACACCTTC. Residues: CASSRNGGNYGYTF.

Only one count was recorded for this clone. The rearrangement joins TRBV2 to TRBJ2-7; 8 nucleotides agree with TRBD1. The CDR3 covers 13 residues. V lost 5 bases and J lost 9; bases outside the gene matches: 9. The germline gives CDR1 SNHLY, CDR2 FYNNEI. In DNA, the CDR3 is TGTGCCAGCAGTACCGGACAGGGTACCGTGCAGTACTTC. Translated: CASSTGQGTVQYF.

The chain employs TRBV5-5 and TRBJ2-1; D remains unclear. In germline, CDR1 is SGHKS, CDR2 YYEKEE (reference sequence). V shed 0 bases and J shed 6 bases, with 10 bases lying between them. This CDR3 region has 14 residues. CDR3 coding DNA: TGTGCCAGCAGCTTGGTTCAGGCTGGCAATGAGCAGTTCTTC. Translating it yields CASSLVQAGNEQFF. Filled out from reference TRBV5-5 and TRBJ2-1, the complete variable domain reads DAGVTQSPTHLIKTRGQQVTLRCSPISGHKSVSWYQQVLGQGPQFIFQYYEKEERGRGNFPDRFSARQFPNYSSELNVNALLLGDSALYLCASSLVQAGNEQFFGPGTRLTVL.

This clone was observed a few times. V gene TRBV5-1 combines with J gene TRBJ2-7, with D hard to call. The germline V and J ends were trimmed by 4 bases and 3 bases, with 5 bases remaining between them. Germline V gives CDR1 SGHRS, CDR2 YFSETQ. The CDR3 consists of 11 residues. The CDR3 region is CASSVGYEQYF. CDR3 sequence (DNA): TGCGCCAGCAGCGTCGGCTACGAGCAGTACTTC.

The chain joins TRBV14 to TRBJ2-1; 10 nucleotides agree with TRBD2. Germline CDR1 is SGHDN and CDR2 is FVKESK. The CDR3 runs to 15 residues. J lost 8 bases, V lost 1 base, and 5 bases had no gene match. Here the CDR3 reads CASSQASGGVYEQFF. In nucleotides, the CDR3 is TGTGCCAGCAGCCAAGCTAGCGGGGGTGTCTATGAGCAGTTCTTC.

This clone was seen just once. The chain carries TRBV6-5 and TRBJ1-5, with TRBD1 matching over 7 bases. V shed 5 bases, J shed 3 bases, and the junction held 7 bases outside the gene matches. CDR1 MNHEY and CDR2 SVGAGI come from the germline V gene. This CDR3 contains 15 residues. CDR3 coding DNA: TGTGCCAGCAGTCGAAGACAGGGTGTCAATCAGCCCCAGCATTTT. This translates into CASSRRQGVNQPQHF.